The rows below give T cell receptor beta chains drawn from one sample of a study of blood T cell repertoires in COVID-19. Here immunoSEQ multiplex PCR was the method, and the copy in TCRdb shows in-frame clones only, minus some. The repertoire holds fewer than 350,000 clones, 86% seen once, with around 8.8% in the top ten. Sequencing was performed on peripheral blood. The source is a man in his forties or fifties with active or convalescent COVID-19. CDR3s include the opening cysteine and the closing phenylalanine or tryptophan. D genes are given only for firm matches. Only part of the rows carry a size: once, few, many, or a class if the clone is expanded.

abundance,j_gene,v_gene,d_gene,CDR3aa,CDR3nt
few,TRBJ1-1,TRBV10-2,TRBD1,CASSENGRGYTEAFF,TGCGCCAGCAGTGAGAATGGCAGGGGGTACACTGAAGCTTTCTTT
NA,TRBJ2-1,TRBV3-1/TRBV3-2,TRBD2,CASSLSAGDNEQFF,TGTGCCAGCAGCCTGTCAGCGGGGGATAATGAGCAGTTCTTC
NA,TRBJ2-7,TRBV19,TRBD2,CASHFGLAGGPESYEQYF,TGTGCCAGCCACTTCGGACTAGCGGGCGGTCCCGAGTCCTACGAGCAGTACTTC
NA,TRBJ1-1,TRBV28,TRBD1,CASSSAGTAQRNTEAFF,TGTGCCAGCAGTAGCGCCGGGACAGCACAGAGGAACACTGAAGCTTTCTTT
few,TRBJ1-4,TRBV7-9,TRBD1,CASSATGTGVLGTNEKLFF,TGTGCCAGCAGCGCCACCGGGACAGGGGTCCTGGGGACTAATGAAAAACTGTTTTTT
NA,TRBJ1-1,TRBV28,NA,CASRPHENTEAFF,TGTGCCAGCAGGCCACACGAGAACACTGAAGCTTTCTTT
NA,TRBJ2-7,TRBV15,NA,CATSRDLAYEQYF,TGTGCCACCAGCAGAGATTTAGCATACGAGCAGTACTTC
NA,TRBJ2-2,TRBV29-1,TRBD1,CSVDRGLNTGELFF,TGCAGCGTTGACAGGGGGCTAAACACCGGGGAGCTGTTTTTT
NA,TRBJ1-1,TRBV3-1/TRBV3-2,TRBD1,CASWGQGRENTEAFF,TGTGCCAGTTGGGGACAGGGGAGGGAGAACACTGAAGCTTTCTTT
NA,TRBJ2-7,TRBV7-9,NA,CASSLGNAGAYEQYF,TGTGCCAGCAGCTTAGGCAACGCAGGCGCCTACGAGCAGTACTTC
NA,TRBJ2-2,TRBV9,NA,CASSVVGQPISGELFF,TGTGCCAGCAGCGTAGTCGGACAGCCCATATCCGGGGAGCTGTTTTTT
few,TRBJ1-1,TRBV23-1,NA,CASSQTFREAFF,TGCGCCAGCAGTCAAACCTTCAGGGAAGCTTTCTTT
NA,TRBJ1-1,TRBV6-5,TRBD1,CASSQHTGATEAFF,TGTGCCAGCAGCCAACATACAGGGGCCACTGAAGCTTTCTTT
NA,TRBJ2-3,TRBV28,NA,CACGGGEAALTDTQYF,TGTGCCTGCGGCGGCGGTGAAGCGGCTCTCACAGATACGCAGTATTTT
once,TRBJ2-3,TRBV9,NA,CASSPLSDTQYF,TGTGCCAGCAGCCCCCTTTCAGATACGCAGTATTTT
once,TRBJ1-4,TRBV5-1,TRBD1,CASNPTGTNEKLFF,TGCGCCAGCAACCCGACAGGGACTAATGAAAAACTGTTTTTT
few,TRBJ1-4,TRBV5-1,NA,CASQRGALEKLFF,TGCGCCAGCCAACGGGGGGCGCTTGAAAAACTGTTTTTT
NA,TRBJ1-1,TRBV24-1,NA,CASSGVGAFF,TGTGCCAGTTCAGGGGTTGGCGCTTTCTTT
NA,TRBJ2-3,TRBV5-1,TRBD2,CASSVGLAGAATDTQYF,TGCGCCAGCAGCGTCGGACTAGCGGGGGCTGCCACAGATACGCAGTATTTT
NA,TRBJ2-1,TRBV6-5,NA,CASRALEANEQFF,TGTGCCAGCAGGGCCCTAGAGGCCAATGAGCAGTTCTTC
NA,TRBJ2-7,TRBV19,NA,CASSRGRGGYEQYF,TGTGCCAGTAGTCGCGGACGGGGAGGCTACGAGCAGTACTTC
NA,TRBJ2-3,TRBV5-4,TRBD2,CASSLALRAGGRTDTQYF,TGTGCCAGCAGCTTGGCCTTGAGAGCGGGGGGGCGCACAGATACGCAGTATTTT
once,TRBJ1-2,TRBV10-3,NA,CAISESIGQNYGYTF,TGTGCCATCAGTGAGTCCATCGGACAGAACTATGGCTACACCTTC
NA,TRBJ1-4,TRBV4-1,NA,CASSQALGGGTNEKLFF,TGCGCCAGCAGCCAAGCGTTGGGGGGTGGGACTAATGAAAAACTGTTTTTT
NA,TRBJ1-5,TRBV11-1,NA,CASSLVEGQPQHF,TGTGCCAGCAGCTTAGTGGAGGGTCAGCCCCAGCATTTT
NA,TRBJ1-5,TRBV27,NA,CASSFSPSNQPQHF,TGTGCCAGCAGTTTTTCTCCGAGCAATCAGCCCCAGCATTTT
NA,TRBJ1-4,TRBV9,NA,CASSVGGQSREKLFF,TGTGCCAGCAGCGTAGGAGGTCAATCGAGGGAAAAACTGTTTTTT
NA,TRBJ2-7,TRBV6-6,NA,CATREAYEQYF,TGTGCCACAAGGGAGGCCTACGAGCAGTACTTC
NA,TRBJ2-5,TRBV4-2,NA,CASSQDSRGETQYF,TGTGCCAGCAGCCAAGATAGCCGGGGGGAGACCCAGTACTTC
NA,TRBJ2-7,TRBV7-6,TRBD1,CATLDRESGVQYF,TGTGCGACCTTAGACAGGGAGAGCGGTGTGCAGTACTTC
once,TRBJ2-1,TRBV10-2,NA,CASRGISPNEQFF,TGCGCCAGCCGGGGGATCTCCCCTAATGAGCAGTTCTTC
NA,TRBJ2-7,TRBV7-5,NA,CAKDKSYSYEQYF,TGTGCGAAAGACAAATCGTACTCCTACGAGCAGTACTTC
NA,TRBJ2-3,TRBV12-3/TRBV12-4,NA,CASSFFRADTQYF,TGTGCCAGCAGTTTTTTTCGTGCAGATACGCAGTATTTT
NA,TRBJ2-3,TRBV5-1,NA,CASSLGSMPGQGTDTQYF,TGCGCCAGCAGCTTGGGTAGTATGCCCGGCCAGGGCACAGATACGCAGTATTTT
NA,TRBJ1-6,TRBV7-9,NA,CASSSTKGSPLHF,TGTGCCAGCAGCTCCACGAAGGGGTCACCCCTCCACTTT
NA,TRBJ1-2,TRBV5-1,NA,CASSLEAGNYGYTF,TGCGCCAGCAGCTTGGAGGCAGGGAACTATGGCTACACCTTC
NA,TRBJ2-3,TRBV30,NA,CAWSVLGQALKTQYF,TGTGCCTGGAGTGTACTCGGCCAGGCCCTGAAGACGCAGTATTTT
few,TRBJ1-2,TRBV19,TRBD1,CASSSTGGWTNYGYTF,TGTGCCAGTAGTAGTACAGGGGGGTGGACTAACTATGGCTACACCTTC
NA,TRBJ1-5,TRBV28,NA,CASSFLLRNQPQHF,TGTGCCAGCAGTTTTCTTCTCCGCAATCAGCCCCAGCATTTT
NA,TRBJ1-6,TRBV5-1,TRBD1,CASSPIDRDGSPLHF,TGCGCCAGCAGCCCGATCGACAGGGACGGTTCACCCCTCCACTTT
NA,TRBJ2-7,TRBV29-1,TRBD2,CSVELGGRYEQYF,TGCAGCGTTGAACTCGGGGGGAGATACGAGCAGTACTTC
NA,TRBJ1-3,TRBV25-1,NA,CASSDLGNTIYF,TGTGCCAGCAGTGACCTTGGAAACACCATATATTTT
NA,TRBJ1-2,TRBV10-3,NA,CAISGSYGYTF,TGTGCCATCAGTGGGAGCTATGGCTACACCTTC
NA,TRBJ2-3,TRBV19,TRBD1,CASSILQGISTDTQYF,TGTGCCAGTAGTATCCTACAGGGGATTAGCACAGATACGCAGTATTTT
NA,TRBJ2-3,TRBV5-1,NA,CASTTGFSTDTQYF,TGCGCCAGCACCACAGGGTTTAGCACAGATACGCAGTATTTT